The 31 T cell receptor beta chains below were found in one sample sequenced in a study of blood T cell repertoires in COVID-19. The repertoire was sequenced with immunoSEQ multiplex PCR; TCRdb's copy has only in-frame clones and lacks some. Altogether 150,000 to 200,000 clones are present, approximately 90% being singletons, with the ten largest covering 4.4%. Sequenced sample: peripheral blood. The origin of the receptors is a human donor in a cohort sampled during active COVID-19.

This clone was observed many times. The rearrangement links TRBV5-1 to TRBJ2-6; D possibly corresponds to TRBD2 (6 bases). Deletions cut 2 bases from V and 0 bases from J, with 12 bases between. Germline CDR1 SGHRS, CDR2 YFSETQ. The CDR3 is made up of 17 amino acids. The DNA of the CDR3 is TGCGCCAGCAGCTTCCGGGACTCATACTCTGGGGCCAACGTCCTGACTTTC. Protein: CASSFRDSYSGANVLTF.

The rearrangement uses TRBV27 and TRBJ1-3, with D possibly TRBD1 on 5 matching bases. Germline values: CDR1 MNHEY, CDR2 SMNVEV (reference sequence). V lost 8 bases and J 1 base, leaving 6 bases between the germline ends. The length of the CDR3 is 12 residues. CDR3 sequence reads: CASPGSGNTIYF. The CDR3 DNA is TGTGCCAGCCCAGGGTCTGGAAACACCATATATTTT.

V and J are TRBV6-1 and TRBJ1-2, with D uncertain. The CDR3 has 13 residues. CDR1 and CDR2 (germline): MNHNS, SASEGT. The V and J ends lost 3 bases and 4 bases respectively, with 9 bases between them. CDR3 DNA sequence: TGTGCCAGCAGTGAGCGGGAACTCTATGGCTACACCTTC. Its protein product is CASSERELYGYTF.

This chain uses TRBV4-2 with TRBJ1-2; 9 bases match TRBD1. From germline, CDR1 is LGHNA and CDR2 YNFKEQ. V lost 3 bases, J lost 8 bases, and 7 bases stayed unmatched. This CDR3 has 14 residues. CDR3 nucleotide sequence: TGTGCCAGCAGCCAGCCGGGACAGGGTGGCGGCTACACCTTC. As protein: CASSQPGQGGGYTF.

The chain has TRBV3-1 (or the pseudogene TRBV3-2) and TRBJ2-7; 7 nucleotides line up with TRBD1. V trimming: 0 bases; J trimming: 1 base; junction bases outside the gene matches: 6. Germline lookup yields CDR1 LGHDT and CDR2 YNNKEL (reference sequence). The CDR3 is made up of 16 amino acids. The CDR3 region is CASSQDWGTVSYEQYF. As DNA, the CDR3 is TGTGCCAGCAGCCAAGACTGGGGGACAGTGTCCTACGAGCAGTACTTC.

The rearrangement joins TRBV5-1 to TRBJ2-5; D is possibly TRBD2 (5 bases). The CDR3 totals 13 residues. Trimming shortened V by 8 bases and J by 1 base, and 12 bases separated the two germline ends. Germline CDR1 and CDR2: SGHRS and YFSETQ. The CDR3 bases are TGCGCCAGTCAGACGGACTTCCAAGAGACCCAGTACTTC. Its translation is CASQTDFQETQYF.

The chain recombines TRBV4-2 with TRBJ2-2; D is ambiguous. The ends were cut back, 0 bases at V and 7 bases at J, with 15 bases in the middle. Per the germline V gene, CDR1 is LGHNA and CDR2 is YNFKEQ. This CDR3 is 16 amino acids long. DNA for the CDR3: TGTGCCAGCAGCCAAGATCCTACTCCCCTCGTCGGGGAGCTGTTTTTT. Translated, it gives CASSQDPTPLVGELFF.

This sequence joins TRBV7-8 and TRBJ1-2, with 7 bases that match TRBD1. The germline V gene has CDR1 SGHVS and CDR2 FQNEAQ. There are 16 residues in the CDR3. Germline trimming cut 2 bases from V and 4 bases from J; bases unmatched to any gene: 10. The chain's CDR3 is CASSLLGGGLGYGYTF. DNA of the CDR3: TGTGCCAGCAGCTTATTAGGGGGCGGTTTGGGCTATGGCTACACCTTC.

This clone was seen a single time. The V call is TRBV6-2 or TRBV6-3, the J call TRBJ2-5, with unresolved D. The CDR3 covers 13 residues. Trimming stripped 0 bases from V and 5 bases from J, with 7 bases between. Per germline, CDR1 MNHEY and CDR2 SVGEGT. In DNA form, the CDR3 reads TGTGCCAGCAGTTACTCGGGCCCCGAGACCCAGTACTTC. Amino acid sequence: CASSYSGPETQYF.

The rearrangement joins TRBV6-5 to TRBJ2-7, with 8 bases matching TRBD1. Germline V lookup: CDR1 MNHEY, CDR2 SVGAGI. This CDR3 region has 13 residues. The ends lost 5 bases at V and 7 bases at J; junction bases unmatched: 7. As DNA, the CDR3 is TGTGCCAGCAGTATGGACAGGGTGGGGGAGCAGTACTTC. Translation: CASSMDRVGEQYF.

The rearrangement joins TRBV6-5 to TRBJ1-1; maybe TRBD1 (5 bases). The CDR3 contains 13 residues. Trimming took off 6 bases at V and 5 bases at J, with 13 bases between the two ends. Germline-derived CDR1 and CDR2 are MNHEY and SVGAGI. CDR3 coding DNA: TGTGCCAGCAGCACGGGGGGAGGGACTGAAGCTTTCTTT. Protein sequence: CASSTGGGTEAFF.

The chain links TRBV4-2 to TRBJ2-3; D is uncertain. Germline V lookup: CDR1 LGHNA, CDR2 YNFKEQ. The CDR3 contains 17 residues. V was cut by 0 bases and J by 0 bases, with 13 bases left in between. This CDR3 is CASSQELSQFSTDTQYF. The CDR3 region has the DNA TGTGCCAGCAGCCAAGAGTTAAGCCAATTTAGCACAGATACGCAGTATTTT.

This chain uses TRBV28 with TRBJ2-7; the D gene is possibly TRBD1 (7 bases). The length of the CDR3 is 14 residues. From germline, CDR1 is MDHEN and CDR2 SYDVKM. V dropped 5 bases and J dropped 2 bases, with 13 bases sitting between them. In nucleotides, the CDR3 is TGTGCCAGCAGTACGACAGGGAGGACCTACGAGCAGTACTTC. Residues: CASSTTGRTYEQYF.

The V and J genes are TRBV6-5 and TRBJ1-4, with D maybe TRBD1 (6 bases). The CDR3 loop spans 15 amino acids. V shed 5 bases and J shed 6 bases, with 16 bases lying between them. From germline, CDR1 is MNHEY and CDR2 SVGAGI. CDR3 in DNA: TGTGCCAGCAGTCCACTACAGGGCATGGATGAAAAACTGTTTTTT. It codes for CASSPLQGMDEKLFF.

This chain connects TRBV6-5 to TRBJ1-3; tentatively, D is TRBD1 (6 bases). Trimming stripped 6 bases from V and 0 bases from J, with 12 bases between. CDR1 MNHEY and CDR2 SVGAGI come from the germline V gene. CDR3 length: 15 residues. The DNA for the CDR3 is TGTGCCAGCAGAGACAGACAGGCCTCTGGAAACACCATATATTTT. Its translation is CASRDRQASGNTIYF.

The chain employs TRBV5-1 and TRBJ2-5; TRBD2 matches 7 bases. The ends lost 3 bases at V and 4 bases at J; junction bases unmatched: 15. The CDR3 sequence is 17 residues long. Germline CDR1 and CDR2: SGHRS and YFSETQ. CDR3 amino acids: CASSSGTLAEGRETQYF. The CDR3 coding sequence is TGCGCCAGCAGCTCAGGTACGCTAGCGGAGGGGAGAGAGACCCAGTACTTC.

CDR3 coding DNA: TGCGCCAGCAGCCAAGAGATAGGGCGTGGGGGCGATGGCTACACCTTC. It codes for CASSQEIGRGGDGYTF. The rearrangement uses TRBV4-3 and TRBJ1-2; TRBD1 might be the D (6 bases). V shed 0 bases and J shed 6 bases, with 17 bases lying between them. CDR3 size: 16 residues. Germline lookup yields CDR1 LGHNA and CDR2 YSLEER.

The V gene is TRBV28, the J gene TRBJ2-7; D is possibly TRBD1 (5 bases). CDR1 MDHEN and CDR2 SYDVKM come from the germline V gene. The CDR3 consists of 15 residues. With 2 bases removed from V and 3 bases from J, the gap between germline ends came to 14 bases. The CDR3 DNA is TGTGCCAGCAGTTTACAGGGTCACCCCGTCTACGAGCAGTACTTC. It encodes CASSLQGHPVYEQYF.

As DNA, the CDR3 is TGTGCCAGCAGTCACGACAGGGATGGACAGCCCCAGCATTTT. Residues: CASSHDRDGQPQHF. The V gene is TRBV6-2 or TRBV6-3, the J gene TRBJ1-5, with TRBD1 matching 7 bases. With V trimmed by 5 bases and J by 7 bases, 8 bases remained unmatched. Germline V lookup: CDR1 MNHEY, CDR2 SVGEGT. The CDR3 loop spans 14 amino acids.

In nucleotides, the CDR3 is TGTGCCAGCAGCGGGCAAACAGGTCTGGTATCTGGAAACACCATATATTTT. It translates to CASSGQTGLVSGNTIYF. The chain recombines TRBV9 with TRBJ1-3; TRBD1 is a possible D gene (5 bases). CDR3 length: 17 residues. Per the germline V gene, CDR1 is SGDLS and CDR2 is YYNGEE. Deletions cut 3 bases from V and 1 base from J, with 17 bases between.

The chain joins TRBV5-4 to TRBJ2-2, with 9 bases matching TRBD1. J was trimmed by 1 base and V by 4 bases; bases with no gene match: 11. The germline V gene has CDR1 SGHNT and CDR2 YYREEE (reference sequence). The CDR3 is 18 residues long. The CDR3 DNA follows: TGTGCCAGCAGCGCCGGGGGACAGGGTTTTGGGAACACCGGGGAGCTGTTTTTT. Its translation is CASSAGGQGFGNTGELFF. Supplemented by reference TRBV5-4 and TRBJ2-2, the full variable domain reads ETGVTQSPTHLIKTRGQQVTLRCSSQSGHNTVSWYQQALGQGPQFIFQYYREEENGRGNFPPRFSGLQFPNYSSELNVNALELDDSALYLCASSAGGQGFGNTGELFFGEGSRLTVL.

This clone was picked up one time. The chain recombines TRBV28 with TRBJ1-3; TRBD1 aligns across 9 bases. This CDR3 is built from 17 residues. CDR1 is MDHEN, CDR2 SYDVKM, per germline. V lost 6 bases and J lost 2; bases outside the gene matches: 11. DNA for the CDR3: TGTGCCAGCAGGGGCCCTAACAGGGGGCAGGCTGGAAACACCATATATTTT. Residues: CASRGPNRGQAGNTIYF.

The rearrangement joins TRBV5-4 to TRBJ2-7, with 12 bases fitting TRBD2. Germline trimming cut 4 bases from V and 3 bases from J; bases unmatched to any gene: 8. Germline V gene sequence: CDR1 SGHNT, CDR2 YYREEE (reference sequence). CDR3 length equals 16 residues. This CDR3 is CASSRVPGLAGYEQYF. Written as DNA, the CDR3 is TGTGCCAGCAGCCGGGTCCCGGGACTAGCGGGCTACGAGCAGTACTTC.

The CDR3 DNA reads TGTGCCAGCAGCGGACAGGGGACTAGGGCCCTCCACTTT. As protein: CASSGQGTRALHF. The chain is built from TRBV6-5 and TRBJ1-6, with 9 bases fitting TRBD1. Germline V CDR1 and CDR2: MNHEY, SVGAGI. The CDR3 has 13 residues. V lost 6 bases, J lost 14 bases, and 8 bases stayed unmatched.

V is TRBV6-2 or TRBV6-3 and J is TRBJ2-3; no reliable D call. Deletions cut 4 bases from V and 11 bases from J, with 10 bases between. From germline, CDR1 is MNHEY and CDR2 SVGEGT. CDR3 length equals 11 residues. As DNA, the CDR3 is TGTGCCAGCAGTTCCGCGCTGGTGCAGTATTTT. Amino acids: CASSSALVQYF.

V is TRBV2 and J is TRBJ2-3, with D possibly TRBD1 on 5 matching bases. CDR1 and CDR2 from the germline V gene are SNHLY and FYNNEI. V dropped 6 bases and J dropped 2 bases, with 15 bases sitting between them. CDR3 size: 15 residues. This CDR3 reads CASRDLGQDTDTQYF. DNA of the CDR3: TGTGCCAGCAGGGACCTGGGGCAGGACACAGATACGCAGTATTTT.

V gene TRBV20-1 combines with J gene TRBJ2-5, with TRBD2 as a possible D gene (5 bases). The germline gives CDR1 DFQATT, CDR2 SNEGSKA (reference sequence). This CDR3 is built from 16 residues. V shed 3 bases and J shed 1 base, with 18 bases lying between them. The CDR3 DNA is TGCAGTGCTAGTGGGGTGGGAGACTCGAGCCAAGAGACCCAGTACTTC. Its translation is CSASGVGDSSQETQYF.

This clone was counted once. The chain has TRBV30 and TRBJ1-6; TRBD1 matches 8 bases. Germline assignment: CDR1 GTSNPN and CDR2 SVGIG (reference sequence). The V segment lost 3 bases and the J segment 9 bases; nucleotides outside the gene matches: 7. The CDR3 length is 14 residues. CDR3: CAWRPGTGGSPLHF. CDR3 DNA: TGTGCCTGGAGGCCCGGGACAGGAGGTTCACCCCTCCACTTT.

The rearrangement links TRBV4-3 to TRBJ1-4; 9 positions match TRBD1. V was pared by 1 base and J by 1 base, with 10 bases of the junction left unmatched. CDR1 and CDR2 (germline): LGHNA, YSLEER. This CDR3 comprises 19 residues. The CDR3 DNA is TGCGCCAGCAGCCAAGGCTTCCGGGACAGGGTCTTAACTAATGAAAAACTGTTTTTT. Amino acid sequence: CASSQGFRDRVLTNEKLFF.

The chain is built from TRBV18 and TRBJ1-2, with 8 bases matching TRBD1. The V and J ends lost 4 bases and 6 bases, in that order; junction bases with no gene match: 7. The CDR3 contains 14 residues. Germline CDR1 and CDR2: KGHSH and LQKENI. The CDR3 sequence is CASSLGQGLDGYTF. The CDR3 bases are TGTGCCAGCTCACTAGGACAGGGCCTTGATGGCTACACCTTC.

The rearrangement links TRBV5-1 to TRBJ2-5, with D possibly TRBD2 on 5 matching bases. The length of the CDR3 is 14 residues. V lost 2 bases and J lost 2, with 10 bases in between. Germline CDR1 reads SGHRS; CDR2 reads YFSETQ. CDR3 residues: CASSLGGLQETQYF. In DNA form, the CDR3 reads TGCGCCAGCAGCTTAGGAGGCCTACAAGAGACCCAGTACTTC.